This T cell receptor (beta chain) came from a study of T cells after yellow fever vaccination. Per germline, CDR1 LNHDA and CDR2 SQIVND (reference sequence). V lost 5 bases to trimming and J lost 1 base, with 12 bases between them. CDR3 length equals 14 residues. Study findings and constraints: Clonotypes shared by both compartments, CD4 and CD8, made up a small share. Subsequent to the booster, the majority of primary-vaccination clones reappeared (roughly 95% CD4, more than 70% CD8). A faster peak, day 5 versus 15, was reached by the weaker secondary response.

On this clonotype: Its antigen remains unidentified.

A universal primer site and UMIs were added as TCR cDNA was made by 5'RACE template switching. TCRdb recomputed calls from the 5' RACE reads with MiXCR, one row per CDR3 protein. The repertoire has approximately 180,000 distinct CDR3 sequences, 6.2% of them found once; the top ten carry approximately 3%. This receptor was identified in a man aged 18-30 years who received the YFV17D yellow fever vaccine. The chain carries TRBV19 and TRBJ2-7; no definite D call. The input for sequencing was CD4+ T cells sorted from PBMCs, taken on the day of the first yellow fever vaccination. CDR3 residues: CASSPRGSSYEQYF. Written as DNA, the CDR3 is TGTGCCAGTAGTCCGAGAGGCAGTTCCTACGAGCAGTACTTC.